This TCR beta chain was found in a study of blood T cell repertoires in COVID-19. Study-wide context: The cDNA or gDNA used as material had been derived from T cells, B-cell-depleted T cells, or PBMCs.

Authors' data handling: Amplification of reference gene primers provided the estimated nucleated cell counts. Sequenced by immunoSEQ multiplex PCR; TCRdb stores in-frame clones only, minus some. V, J and clone size derive from that table, while D and trimming were established from the DNA sequence. Of around 43,000 clones detected, 80% to 90% appear once; the ten largest clones hold around 10%. Unmatched junction bases numbered 5, after V lost 2 bases and J lost 7 bases. The CDR3 consists of 15 residues. Germline assignment: CDR1 LGHNA and CDR2 YNFKEQ. Input material: peripheral blood. The rearrangement joins TRBV4-2 to TRBJ2-1, with 10 bases identical to TRBD2. The TCR was taken from a woman in her seventies with acute or convalescent COVID-19. The chain's CDR3 is CASSQTSGNANEQFF. In DNA, the CDR3 is TGTGCCAGCAGCCAAACTAGCGGGAATGCGAATGAGCAGTTCTTC.